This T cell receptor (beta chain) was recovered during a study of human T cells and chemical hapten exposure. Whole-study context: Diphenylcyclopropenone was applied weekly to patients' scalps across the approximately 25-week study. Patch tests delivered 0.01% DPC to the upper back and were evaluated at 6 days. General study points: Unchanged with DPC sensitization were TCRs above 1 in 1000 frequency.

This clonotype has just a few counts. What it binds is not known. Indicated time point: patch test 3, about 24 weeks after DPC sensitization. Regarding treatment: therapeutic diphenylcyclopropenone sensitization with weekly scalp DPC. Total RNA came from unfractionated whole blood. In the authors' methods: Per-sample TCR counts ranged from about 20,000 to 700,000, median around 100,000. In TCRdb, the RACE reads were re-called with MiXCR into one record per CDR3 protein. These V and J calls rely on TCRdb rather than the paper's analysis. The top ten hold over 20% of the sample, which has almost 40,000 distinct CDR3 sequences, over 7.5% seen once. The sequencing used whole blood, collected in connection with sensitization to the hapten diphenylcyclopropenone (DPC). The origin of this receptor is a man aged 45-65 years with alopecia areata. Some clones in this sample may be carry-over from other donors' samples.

CDR3 protein: CSARRGVYEQYF. In nucleotides, the CDR3 is TGCAGTGCGCGGCGGGGGGTCTACGAGCAGTACTTC. The gene calls are TRBV20-1 and TRBJ2-7; 8 positions agree with TRBD2. J lost 3 bases, V lost 6 bases, and 4 bases had no gene match. Germline V CDR1 and CDR2: DFQATT, SNEGSKA (reference sequence). The CDR3 extends over 12 amino acids.